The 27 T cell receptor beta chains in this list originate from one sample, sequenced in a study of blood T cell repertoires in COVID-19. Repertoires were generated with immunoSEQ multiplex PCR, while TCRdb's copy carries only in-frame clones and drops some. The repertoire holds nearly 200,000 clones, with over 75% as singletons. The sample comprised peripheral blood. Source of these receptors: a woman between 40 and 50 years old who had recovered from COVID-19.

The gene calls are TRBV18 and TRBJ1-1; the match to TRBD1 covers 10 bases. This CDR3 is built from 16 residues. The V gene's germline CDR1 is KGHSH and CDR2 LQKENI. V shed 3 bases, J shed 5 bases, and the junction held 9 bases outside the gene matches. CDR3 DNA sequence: TGTGCCAGCTCACCGGGACAGGGGCCCCTTAGGACTGAAGCTTTCTTT. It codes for CASSPGQGPLRTEAFF.

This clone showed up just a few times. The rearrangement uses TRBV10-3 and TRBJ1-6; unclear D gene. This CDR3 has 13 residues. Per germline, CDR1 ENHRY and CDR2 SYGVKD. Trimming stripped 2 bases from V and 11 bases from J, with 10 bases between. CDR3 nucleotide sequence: TGTGCCATCAGTGAGCAACAGAGAGCACCCCTCCACTTT. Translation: CAISEQQRAPLHF.

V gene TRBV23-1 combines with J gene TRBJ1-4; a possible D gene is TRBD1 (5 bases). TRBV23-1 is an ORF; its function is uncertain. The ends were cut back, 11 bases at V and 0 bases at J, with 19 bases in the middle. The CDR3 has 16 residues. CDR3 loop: CAGEDTQEPTNEKLFF. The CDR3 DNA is TGCGCCGGAGAGGACACTCAAGAACCAACTAATGAAAAACTGTTTTTT.

DNA of the CDR3: TGTGCCAGCAGCCAAGCCCAAGGAGTCGCCTACGAGCAGTACTTC. Protein sequence: CASSQAQGVAYEQYF. The rearrangement uses TRBV3-1 (or the pseudogene TRBV3-2) and TRBJ2-7; no reliable D call. This CDR3 is built from 15 residues. Trimming removed 1 base at V and 2 bases at J, with 12 bases between. CDR1 and CDR2 from the germline V gene are LGHDT and YNNKEL (reference sequence).

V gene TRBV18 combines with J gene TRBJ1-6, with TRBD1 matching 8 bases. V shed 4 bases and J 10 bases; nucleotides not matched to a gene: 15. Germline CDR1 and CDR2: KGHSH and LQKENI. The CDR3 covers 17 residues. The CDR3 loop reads CASSLTLRGQGGSPLHF. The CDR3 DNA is TGTGCCAGCTCACTCACCCTCCGCGGACAGGGAGGCTCACCCCTCCACTTT.

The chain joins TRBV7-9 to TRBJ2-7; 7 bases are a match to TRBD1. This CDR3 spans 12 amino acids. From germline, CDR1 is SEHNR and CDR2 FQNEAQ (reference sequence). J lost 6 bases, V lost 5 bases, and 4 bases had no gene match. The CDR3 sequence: CASSRDSGEQYF. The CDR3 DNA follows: TGTGCCAGCAGCCGGGACAGCGGCGAGCAGTACTTC.

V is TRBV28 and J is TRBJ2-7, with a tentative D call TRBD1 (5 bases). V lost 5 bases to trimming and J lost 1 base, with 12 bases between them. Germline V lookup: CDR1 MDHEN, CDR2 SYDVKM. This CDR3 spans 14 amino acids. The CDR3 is CASSPWGLSYEQYF. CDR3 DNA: TGTGCCAGCAGTCCATGGGGCCTGTCCTACGAGCAGTACTTC.

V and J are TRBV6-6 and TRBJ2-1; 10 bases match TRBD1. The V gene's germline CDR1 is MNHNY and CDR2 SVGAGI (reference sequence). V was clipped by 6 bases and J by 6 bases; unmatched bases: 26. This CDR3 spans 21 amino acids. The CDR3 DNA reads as TGTGCCAGCAGCTACATCGCCCCCGGGACAGGGGCTTGGGGGTCTGGCAATGAGCAGTTCTTC. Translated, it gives CASSYIAPGTGAWGSGNEQFF.

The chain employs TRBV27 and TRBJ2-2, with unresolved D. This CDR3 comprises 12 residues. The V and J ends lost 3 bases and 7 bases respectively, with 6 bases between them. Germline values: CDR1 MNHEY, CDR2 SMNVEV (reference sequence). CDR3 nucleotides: TGTGCCAGCAGTTTGTCGAGCGGGGAGCTGTTTTTT. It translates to CASSLSSGELFF.

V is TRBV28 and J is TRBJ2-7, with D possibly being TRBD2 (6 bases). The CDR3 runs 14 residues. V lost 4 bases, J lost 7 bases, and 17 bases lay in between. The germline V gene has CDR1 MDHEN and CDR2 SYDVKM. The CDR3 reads CASSSPTGAGEQYF. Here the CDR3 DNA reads TGTGCCAGCAGTTCCCCGACCGGGGCGGGGGAGCAGTACTTC.

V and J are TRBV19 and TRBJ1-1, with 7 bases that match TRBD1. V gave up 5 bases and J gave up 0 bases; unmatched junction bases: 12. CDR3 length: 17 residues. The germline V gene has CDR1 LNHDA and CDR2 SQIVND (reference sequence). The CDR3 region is CASSGGRGSPMNTEAFF. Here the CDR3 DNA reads TGTGCCAGTAGTGGTGGCAGGGGGAGTCCCATGAACACTGAAGCTTTCTTT.

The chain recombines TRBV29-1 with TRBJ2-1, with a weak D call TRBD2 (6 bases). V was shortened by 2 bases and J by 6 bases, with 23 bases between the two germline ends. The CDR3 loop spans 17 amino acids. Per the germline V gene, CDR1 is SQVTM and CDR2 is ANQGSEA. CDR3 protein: CSVEKPRVSRGSNEQFF. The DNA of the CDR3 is TGCAGCGTTGAAAAGCCGAGGGTGAGTCGGGGGAGCAATGAGCAGTTCTTC.

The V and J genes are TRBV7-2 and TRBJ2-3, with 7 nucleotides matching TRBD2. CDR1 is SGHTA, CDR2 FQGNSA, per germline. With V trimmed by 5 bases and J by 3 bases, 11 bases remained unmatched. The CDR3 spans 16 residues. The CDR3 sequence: CASSLNPPSGTDTQYF. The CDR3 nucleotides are TGTGCCAGCAGCCTAAACCCTCCTAGCGGAACAGATACGCAGTATTTT.

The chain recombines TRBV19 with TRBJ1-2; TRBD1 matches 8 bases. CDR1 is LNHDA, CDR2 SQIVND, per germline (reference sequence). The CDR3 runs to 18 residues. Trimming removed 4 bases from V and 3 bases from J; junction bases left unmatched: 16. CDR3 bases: TGTGCCAGTAGTACGCCCCCCCAGGGGGCCTTTGTAGACTATGGCTACACCTTC. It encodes CASSTPPQGAFVDYGYTF.

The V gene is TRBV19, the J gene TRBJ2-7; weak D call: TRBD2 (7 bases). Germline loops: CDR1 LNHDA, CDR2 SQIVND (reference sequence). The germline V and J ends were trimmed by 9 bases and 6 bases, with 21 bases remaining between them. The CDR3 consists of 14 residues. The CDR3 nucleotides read TGTGCCAGCGCAACGCAGGGAGGGGGTTCCGAGCAGTACTTC. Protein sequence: CASATQGGGSEQYF.

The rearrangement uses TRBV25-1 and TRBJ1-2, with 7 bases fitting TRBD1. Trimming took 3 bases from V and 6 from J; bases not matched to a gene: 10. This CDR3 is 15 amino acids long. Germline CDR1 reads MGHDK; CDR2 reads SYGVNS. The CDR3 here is CASSERYEGAHGYTF. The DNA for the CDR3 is TGTGCCAGCAGTGAGCGTTACGAGGGGGCCCATGGCTACACCTTC.

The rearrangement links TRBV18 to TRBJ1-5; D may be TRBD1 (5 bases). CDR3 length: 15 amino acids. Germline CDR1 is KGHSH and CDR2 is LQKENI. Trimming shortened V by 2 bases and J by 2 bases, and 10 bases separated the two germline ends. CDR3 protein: CASSPLGDGNQPQHF. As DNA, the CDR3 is TGTGCCAGCTCACCATTAGGGGATGGCAATCAGCCCCAGCATTTT.

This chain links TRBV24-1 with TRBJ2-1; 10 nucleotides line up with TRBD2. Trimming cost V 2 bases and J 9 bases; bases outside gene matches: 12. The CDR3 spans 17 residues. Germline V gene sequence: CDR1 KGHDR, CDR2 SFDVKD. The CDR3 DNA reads TGTGCCACCAGTGATTCGTCACCGGGACTAGCGATTGGTGAGCAGTTCTTC. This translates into CATSDSSPGLAIGEQFF.

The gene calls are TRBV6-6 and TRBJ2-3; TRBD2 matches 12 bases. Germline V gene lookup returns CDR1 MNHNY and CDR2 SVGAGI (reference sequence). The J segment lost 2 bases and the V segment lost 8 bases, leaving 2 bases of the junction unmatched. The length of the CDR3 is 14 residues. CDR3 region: CASGTSGFTDTQYF. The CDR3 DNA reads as TGTGCCAGCGGGACTAGCGGGTTCACAGATACGCAGTATTTT.

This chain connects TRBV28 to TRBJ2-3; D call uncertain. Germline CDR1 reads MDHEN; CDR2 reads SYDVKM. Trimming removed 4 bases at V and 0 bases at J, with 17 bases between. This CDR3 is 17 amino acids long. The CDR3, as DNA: TGTGCCAGCAGTTCCCCCGCTTTGGCCTCTAGCACAGATACGCAGTATTTT. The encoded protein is CASSSPALASSTDTQYF.

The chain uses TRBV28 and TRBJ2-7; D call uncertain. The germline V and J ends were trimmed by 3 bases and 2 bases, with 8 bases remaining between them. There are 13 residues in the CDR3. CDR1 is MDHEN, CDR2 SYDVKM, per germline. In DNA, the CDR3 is TGTGCCAGCAGTTTTTCCCTAACCTACGAGCAGTACTTC. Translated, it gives CASSFSLTYEQYF.

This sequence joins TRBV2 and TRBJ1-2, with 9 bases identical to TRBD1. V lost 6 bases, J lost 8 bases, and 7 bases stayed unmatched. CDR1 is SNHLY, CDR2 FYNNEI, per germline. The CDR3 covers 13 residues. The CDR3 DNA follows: TGTGCCAGCAGCCAACAGGGGGCGCGGGGCTACACCTTC. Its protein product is CASSQQGARGYTF.

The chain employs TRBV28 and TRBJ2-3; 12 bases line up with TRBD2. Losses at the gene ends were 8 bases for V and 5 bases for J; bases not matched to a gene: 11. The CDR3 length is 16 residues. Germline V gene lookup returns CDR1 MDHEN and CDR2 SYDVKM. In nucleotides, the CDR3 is TGTGCCAGCGCCCCTCGTTCACTAGCGGGAGGAGATACGCAGTATTTT. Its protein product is CASAPRSLAGGDTQYF.

As DNA, the CDR3 is TGTGCCAGCAGCCAAGATGAAAGATACCGAGATAATGAAAAACTGTTTTTT. This translates into CASSQDERYRDNEKLFF. The chain joins TRBV3-1 (or the pseudogene TRBV3-2) to TRBJ1-4; D gene uncertain. Germline CDR1 and CDR2: LGHDT and YNNKEL (reference sequence). The CDR3 loop spans 17 amino acids. The V end lost 0 bases, the J end lost 4 bases, and 15 bases lay between the germline ends.

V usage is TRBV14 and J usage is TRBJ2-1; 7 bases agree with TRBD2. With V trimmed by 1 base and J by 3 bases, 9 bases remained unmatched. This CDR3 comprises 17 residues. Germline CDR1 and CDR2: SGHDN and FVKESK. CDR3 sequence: CASSQGVGGSLYNEQFF. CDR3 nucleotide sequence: TGTGCCAGCAGCCAAGGGGTTGGCGGGAGCCTCTACAATGAGCAGTTCTTC.

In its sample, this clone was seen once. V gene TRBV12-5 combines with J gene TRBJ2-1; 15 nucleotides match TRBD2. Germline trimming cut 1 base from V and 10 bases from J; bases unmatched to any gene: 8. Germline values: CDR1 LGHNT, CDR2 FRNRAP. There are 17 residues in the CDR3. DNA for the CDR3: TGTGCTAGTGGTTTGGACCCAGGACTAGCGGGAGGGCCGGAGCAGTTCTTC. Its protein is CASGLDPGLAGGPEQFF.

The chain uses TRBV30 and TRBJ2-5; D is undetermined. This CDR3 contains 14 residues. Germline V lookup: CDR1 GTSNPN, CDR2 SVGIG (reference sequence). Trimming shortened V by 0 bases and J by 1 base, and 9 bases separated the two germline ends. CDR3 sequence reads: CAWSVRVTQETQYF. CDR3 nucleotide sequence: TGTGCCTGGAGTGTACGCGTCACCCAAGAGACCCAGTACTTC.